This TCR beta chain appears in the sequencing data of a study of blood T cells in healthy people across ages. Study results and caveats: Long-lived and aged donors differed, with more naive CD4+ cells and higher diversity in the long-lived.

Healthy individuals of Caucasian origin from Russia, aged roughly 6 to 90, served as donors. Notes on this clonotype: Its specificity is not known.

A second PCR of about 7 to 12 cycles used a sample-barcoded 5' primer and a J-beta primer mix. Tagging of each cDNA molecule was performed by a template-switch adaptor with 12 random nucleotides. Each CDR3 protein gets one entry after TCRdb re-called the 5' RACE reads with MiXCR. The data hold about 1.4 million distinct CDR3 sequences, with roughly 60% observed a single time. After removal of 6 bases from V and 0 bases from J, the junction contained 9 bases not matched to a gene. Germline CDR1 is SEHNR and CDR2 is FQNEAQ (reference sequence). The CDR3 is 18 residues long. The chain combines TRBV7-9 with TRBJ2-2, with 11 bases lining up with TRBD2. The clonotype originates from a man younger than 30 in good health. The sample comprised blood. The CDR3 DNA follows: TGTGCCAGCAGTCGACCTAGCGGGGGGTCCCCGAACACCGGGGAGCTGTTTTTT. Translation: CASSRPSGGSPNTGELFF.